This entry describes one T cell receptor beta chain. The CDR3 spans 16 residues. Trimming took off 6 bases at V and 12 bases at J, with 26 bases between the two ends. The sample originates from a study of cytomegalovirus exposure and HLA in healthy donors. Study details: One earlier analysis, a look at approximately 180 million T cells, found around 110 million unique TCR beta sequences. Most genotyped donors, 65% to 90% of more than 300, had Caucasian-associated genetic ancestry.

PCR primers comprised 60 Vbeta and 13 Jbeta primers. Profiled with immunoSEQ multiplex PCR; TCRdb holds only in-frame clones, not every one. The sample shows approximately 150,000 clones, roughly 79% of them seen only once. This TCR was recovered from a man between 18 and 35 years old in good health and CMV-seropositive. Material for sequencing was PBMCs. This rearrangement joins TRBV6-7 to TRBJ1-4; tentatively, D is TRBD1 (6 bases). TRBV6-7 is known as an ORF, though its function is uncertain. The CDR3 here is CASSSPLAGAREELFF. CDR3 DNA sequence: TGTGCCAGCAGCTCCCCTCTTGCGGGGGCAAGGGAGGAACTGTTTTTT.